This record covers a single T cell receptor (beta chain). CDR1 is SGHDT, CDR2 YYEEEE, per germline. J lost 4 bases, V lost 4 bases, and 8 bases had no gene match. CDR3 length equals 16 residues. This entry is derived from a study of blood T cell repertoires in COVID-19. In the study overall: Sites in the United States, Italy and Spain provided acute and convalescent COVID-19 samples.

In the original processing: Amplification with reference gene primers provided the estimates of nucleated cell counts. Only in-frame clones appear in the TCRdb table, and some are missing; sequencing was by immunoSEQ multiplex PCR. D and trimming come from the DNA, and the V and J calls and clone size come from that table. The data show 180,000 or so clones, with about 80% seen just once and over 6.5% held by the top ten. The receptor was isolated from a man in his forties who had recovered from COVID-19. The sample consisted of PBMCs or T cells enriched from blood (not recorded which). The gene calls are TRBV5-6 and TRBJ2-2; 9 bases are shared with TRBD1. The CDR3 spells CASSVGTGPGTGELFF. The CDR3, as DNA: TGTGCCAGCAGCGTAGGGACAGGGCCGGGCACCGGGGAGCTGTTTTTT.